A single sample gave rise to the 16 T cell receptor beta chains below, sequenced in a study of post-analysis software for immune sequencing data. Antigens for these TCRs are unknown. Libraries were made from TCR beta cDNA, and they carried unique molecular identifiers. TCRdb redid the calling of the PCR reads with MiXCR, one entry per CDR3 protein. This table holds about 500,000 distinct CDR3 sequences, roughly 45% found once. Overall study findings and caveats: About five TRBV segments, including TRBV5-6, TRBV5-1 and TRBV20-1, were more frequent in patients than controls.

The sequenced material came from blood. Every receptor here comes from a girl between 10 and 17 years old with multiple sclerosis.

The gene calls are TRBV5-1 and TRBJ2-7; D might be TRBD1 (5 bases). The tail of the sequence fits TRBJ2-5 better, so the J call may be wrong. Germline lookup yields CDR1 SGHRS and CDR2 YFSETQ. This CDR3 has 14 amino acids. The CDR3 bases are TGCGCCAGCAGCTCCCTGCTACCAGGGGAGACCCAGTACTTC. It yields the protein CASSSLLPGETQYF.

The chain is built from TRBV20-1 and TRBJ1-1; unclear D gene. V shed 0 bases and J shed 1 base, with 15 bases lying between them. This CDR3 comprises 16 residues. In germline, CDR1 is DFQATT, CDR2 SNEGSKA (reference sequence). CDR3 nucleotides: TGCAGTGCTAGAGAAACTAGGGCGATAACGAACACTGAAGCTTTCTTT. This gives the protein CSARETRAITNTEAFF.

The table lists this clonotype with a count of one. V and J are TRBV24-1 and TRBJ1-5; tentative D call: TRBD1 (5 bases). The V end lost 3 bases, the J end lost 3 bases, and 11 bases lay between the germline ends. Germline V gene lookup returns CDR1 KGHDR and CDR2 SFDVKD. CDR3 length equals 15 residues. CDR3 bases: TGTGCCACCAGTGATGCAGTGGGGGACAATCAGCCCCAGCATTTT. Amino acid sequence: CATSDAVGDNQPQHF.

This chain connects TRBV4-2 to TRBJ2-7; TRBD2 is a possible D gene (6 bases). V was clipped by 4 bases and J by 2 bases, with 12 bases between them. The CDR3 covers 14 residues. The V gene's germline CDR1 is LGHNA and CDR2 YNFKEQ. The DNA of the CDR3 is TGTGCCAGCAGCCGGGAGGCTTTCCCCTACGAGCAGTACTTC. Its protein product is CASSREAFPYEQYF.

This clonotype was observed a few times. J is TRBJ2-7 and V is TRBV27, with D perhaps being TRBD1 or TRBD2 (5 bases each). Trimming pared 6 bases from V and 7 bases from J, leaving 19 bases between. The CDR3 is 14 amino acids. Germline loops: CDR1 MNHEY, CDR2 SMNVEV (reference sequence). The DNA of the CDR3 is TGTGCCAGCAGCAACCTTGGGGGTCGGGGTGAGCAGTACTTC. This gives the protein CASSNLGGRGEQYF.

The chain recombines TRBV5-6 with TRBJ2-5; TRBD2 matches at 9 bases. The germline CDR1 and CDR2 sequences are SGHDT and YYEEEE. This CDR3 has 15 residues. J lost 2 bases, V lost 4 bases, and 6 bases had no gene match. DNA for the CDR3: TGTGCCAGCAGCGGCATAGCGGGAGTACAAGAGACCCAGTACTTC. This translates into CASSGIAGVQETQYF.

This chain connects TRBV10-3 to TRBJ2-1, with a tentative D call TRBD2 (6 bases). The CDR3 length is 16 residues. CDR1 is ENHRY, CDR2 SYGVKD, per germline. With 7 bases removed from V and 4 bases from J, the gap between germline ends came to 20 bases. CDR3 region: CAINGGSGGFYNEQFF. The CDR3 DNA is TGTGCCATCAATGGAGGTAGCGGAGGGTTTTACAATGAGCAGTTCTTC.

This chain links TRBV12-3 or TRBV12-4 with TRBJ2-1; 8 nucleotides line up with TRBD2. The CDR3 contains 15 residues. The J segment lost 0 bases and the V segment lost 6 bases, leaving 4 bases of the junction unmatched. This CDR3 reads CASSPAGASYNEQFF. The DNA for the CDR3 is TGTGCCAGCAGCCCAGCGGGAGCCTCCTACAATGAGCAGTTCTTC.

The V and J genes are TRBV29-1 and TRBJ1-1; D perhaps matches TRBD1 (5 bases). From germline, CDR1 is SQVTM and CDR2 ANQGSEA. Deletions cut 5 bases from V and 5 bases from J, with 21 bases between. The CDR3 runs to 15 residues. The CDR3 here is CSVLIDGGVGTEAFF. The CDR3 coding sequence is TGCAGCGTTCTAATAGACGGGGGAGTAGGGACTGAAGCTTTCTTT.

The V call is TRBV27, the J call TRBJ2-1; the match to TRBD2 covers 7 bases. The CDR3 runs 14 residues. Looked up from germline, CDR1 is MNHEY and CDR2 is SMNVEV (reference sequence). J was trimmed by 7 bases and V by 3 bases; bases with no gene match: 6. The CDR3 DNA reads TGTGCCAGCAGTTTCGGCGGGAGTTCGAATGAGCAGTTCTTC. It is translated as CASSFGGSSNEQFF.

V gene TRBV12-3 or TRBV12-4 combines with J gene TRBJ1-5; unclear D gene. The CDR3 spans 13 residues. The V gene lost 5 bases and the J gene lost 6 bases, with 11 bases spanning the gap. The CDR3 here is CASSDGGFQPQHF. DNA for the CDR3: TGTGCCAGCAGTGACGGAGGGTTTCAGCCCCAGCATTTT.

As regards this clonotype: The junction departs from germline at one end; a sequencing error may be responsible. The chain links TRBV20-1 to TRBJ1-2; tentative D call: TRBD1 (6 bases). Germline-derived CDR1 and CDR2 are DFQATT and SNEGSKA (reference sequence). CDR3 length equals 14 residues. The CDR3 DNA sequence: TGCAGTACTAGCGGGGGGGACATTTTGAGTGGCTACACCTTC. Its protein is CSTSGGDILSGYTF.

The chain uses TRBV24-1 and TRBJ2-3, with a weak D call TRBD2 (6 bases). The germline CDR1 and CDR2 sequences are KGHDR and SFDVKD. With 3 bases removed from V and 3 bases from J, the gap between germline ends came to 6 bases. The CDR3 is 13 amino acids. Here the CDR3 DNA reads TGTGCCACCAGTGATAGCGGGACAGATACGCAGTATTTT. Amino acids: CATSDSGTDTQYF.

This clonotype was picked up a small number of times. The chain links TRBV28 to TRBJ2-7; either TRBD1 or TRBD2 may fit D (5 bases each). Trimming shortened V by 5 bases and J by 0 bases, and 14 bases separated the two germline ends. The CDR3 covers 15 residues. Germline V CDR1 and CDR2: MDHEN, SYDVKM. CDR3: CASSPSGTPSYEQYF. In DNA, the CDR3 is TGTGCCAGCAGTCCCTCCGGGACGCCCTCCTACGAGCAGTACTTC.

This clonotype occurred a few times. V is TRBV7-3 and J is TRBJ2-3; maybe TRBD2 (6 bases). The CDR3 contains 17 residues. V was cut by 5 bases and J by 2 bases, with 20 bases left in between. Germline lookup yields CDR1 SGHTA and CDR2 FQGTGA. The CDR3 loop is CASSLRLAGTITDTQYF. CDR3 coding DNA: TGTGCCAGCAGCCTTAGACTGGCGGGGACGATCACAGATACGCAGTATTTT.

The chain employs TRBV12-3 or TRBV12-4 and TRBJ2-5; TRBD1 is a possible D gene (6 bases). The CDR3 is 17 residues long. Trimming removed 6 bases from V and 2 bases from J, with 22 bases in between. This CDR3 is CASSSNRVGPDQETQYF. The CDR3 bases are TGTGCCAGCAGCTCTAACAGGGTAGGCCCGGATCAAGAGACCCAGTACTTC.